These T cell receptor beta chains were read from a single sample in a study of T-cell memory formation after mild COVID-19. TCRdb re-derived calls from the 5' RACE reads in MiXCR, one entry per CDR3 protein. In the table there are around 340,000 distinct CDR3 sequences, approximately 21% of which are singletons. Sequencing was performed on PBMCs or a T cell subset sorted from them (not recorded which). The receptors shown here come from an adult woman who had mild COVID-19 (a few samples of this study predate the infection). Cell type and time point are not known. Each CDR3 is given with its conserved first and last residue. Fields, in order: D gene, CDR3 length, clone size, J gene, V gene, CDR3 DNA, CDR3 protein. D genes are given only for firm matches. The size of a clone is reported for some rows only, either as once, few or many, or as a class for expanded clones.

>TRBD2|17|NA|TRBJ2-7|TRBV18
TGTGCCAGCTCACCATTGCCTAGCGGGACCTCCCCTGGGGAGCAGTACTTC
CASSPLPSGTSPGEQYF
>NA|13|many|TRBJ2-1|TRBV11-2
TGTGCCAGCAGCTTAGGCCGGAACAATGAGCAGTTCTTC
CASSLGRNNEQFF
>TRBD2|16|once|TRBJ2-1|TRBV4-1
TGCGCCAGCAGCCAAGAGCTAGCGGTAGGTTACAATGAGCAGTTCTTC
CASSQELAVGYNEQFF
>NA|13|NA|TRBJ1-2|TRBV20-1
TGCAGTGCTAGAGACGAGGAGGGCTATGGCTACACCTTC
CSARDEEGYGYTF
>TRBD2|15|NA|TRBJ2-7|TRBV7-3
TGTGCCAGCAGCGCAACCGGGACTAGCTTTGGAGAGCAGTACTTC
CASSATGTSFGEQYF
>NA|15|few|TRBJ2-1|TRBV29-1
TGCAGCGTTGAAGATCGAATACAGGCGGTAGGGGAGCAGTTCTTC
CSVEDRIQAVGEQFF
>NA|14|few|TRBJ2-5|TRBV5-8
TGTGCCAGCAGCTTTGGACTCCTGTCGGAGACCCAGTACTTC
CASSFGLLSETQYF
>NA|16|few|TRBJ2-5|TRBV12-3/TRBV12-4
TGTGCCAGCAGTTTAAGGTCAGCCGGGCCGCAAGAGACCCAGTACTTC
CASSLRSAGPQETQYF
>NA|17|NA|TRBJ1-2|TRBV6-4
TGTGCCAGCAGTGATACCGCTAGGACCCTCTCAATGGAAGGCTACACCTTC
CASSDTARTLSMEGYTF
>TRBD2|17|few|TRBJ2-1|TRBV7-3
TGTGCCAGCAGCCCCGAACCCGGGACTAGCGGGAGGCATGAGCAGTTCTTC
CASSPEPGTSGRHEQFF
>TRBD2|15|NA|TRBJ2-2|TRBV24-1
TGTGCCACCAGTGATCCTAGCGGGGGCGCCGGGGAGCTGTTTTTT
CATSDPSGGAGELFF
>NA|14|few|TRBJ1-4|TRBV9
TGTGCCAGCAGCAAAGGGAGAGGAGGTGAAAAACTGTTTTTT
CASSKGRGGEKLFF
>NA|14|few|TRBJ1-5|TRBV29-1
TGCAGCGCTCGGCCACCGGGGCCCAATCAGCCCCAGCATTTT
CSARPPGPNQPQHF
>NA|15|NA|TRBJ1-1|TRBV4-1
TGCGCCAGCAGTCAAGAGCCCCACGGGAGCACTGAAGCTTTCTTT
CASSQEPHGSTEAFF
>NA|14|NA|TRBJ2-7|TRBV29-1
TGCAGCGTTGAAGGGGGACATCCCTCCTACGAGCAGTACTTC
CSVEGGHPSYEQYF
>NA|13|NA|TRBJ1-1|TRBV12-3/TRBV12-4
TGTGCCAGCAGAGACAAGGGGAACACTGAAGCTTTCTTT
CASRDKGNTEAFF
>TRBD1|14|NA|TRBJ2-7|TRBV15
TGTGCCACCAGCAGCAGACAGGGAGCCTACGAGCAGTACTTC
CATSSRQGAYEQYF
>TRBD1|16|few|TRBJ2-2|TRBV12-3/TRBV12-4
TGTGCCAGCAGTCGCCGGACAGGGGGCCGGGCCGGGGAGCTGTTTTTT
CASSRRTGGRAGELFF
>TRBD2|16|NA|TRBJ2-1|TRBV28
TGTGCCAGCAGTACCGGGGCGGCTAGCGGGAGTGGTGAGCAGTTCTTC
CASSTGAASGSGEQFF
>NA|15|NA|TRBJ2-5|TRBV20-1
TGCAGTGCTAGAGTTGTGGATATACATCAAGAGACCCAGTACTTC
CSARVVDIHQETQYF
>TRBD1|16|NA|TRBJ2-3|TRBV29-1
TGCAGCGTTGAAGTGGGCACAGGGGGTTTGTATGATACGCAGTATTTT
CSVEVGTGGLYDTQYF
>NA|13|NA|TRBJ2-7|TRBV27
TGTGCCAGCAGTTTATCGACGGCCTACGAGCAGTACTTC
CASSLSTAYEQYF
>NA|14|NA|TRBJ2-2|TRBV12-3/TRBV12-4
TGTGCCAGCAGTTTAATGGCCTTGGGCGGGGAGCTGTTTTTT
CASSLMALGGELFF
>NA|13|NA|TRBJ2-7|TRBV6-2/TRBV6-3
TGTGCCAGCAGACAAGGGACCCCGAGCGAGCAGTACTTC
CASRQGTPSEQYF
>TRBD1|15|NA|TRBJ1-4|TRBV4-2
TGTGCCAGCAGCATCGGACAGGGGGCGGACGAAAAACTGTTTTTT
CASSIGQGADEKLFF
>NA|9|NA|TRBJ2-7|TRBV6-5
TGTGCCAGCTCCAGCCACGGGTACTTC
CASSSHGYF
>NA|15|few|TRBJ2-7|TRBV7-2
TGTGCCAGCAGCATAAAGGGGGGGGACTACTACGAGCAGTACTTC
CASSIKGGDYYEQYF
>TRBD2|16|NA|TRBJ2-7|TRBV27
TGTGCCAGCAGTTTAAGGGGGCTAGCGGGATTCTACGAGCAGTACTTC
CASSLRGLAGFYEQYF
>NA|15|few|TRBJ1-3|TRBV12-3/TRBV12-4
TGTGCCAGCAGTTTCCTAACACAGGGAGGAAACACCATATATTTT
CASSFLTQGGNTIYF
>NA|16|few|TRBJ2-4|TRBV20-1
TGCAGTGCTAGAGATCGGGGGACCCTAGCCAAAAACATTCAGTACTTC
CSARDRGTLAKNIQYF
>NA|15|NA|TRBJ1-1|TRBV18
TGTGCCAGCTCACCACCGGCCGGGGCGTACACTGAAGCTTTCTTT
CASSPPAGAYTEAFF
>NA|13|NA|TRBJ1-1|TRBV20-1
TGCAGTGCTAGACGAGACAGCAACACTGAAGCTTTCTTT
CSARRDSNTEAFF
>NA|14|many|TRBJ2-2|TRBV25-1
TGTGCCAGCGCTCGCAGAGGGGAGGCCGGGGAGCTGTTTTTT
CASARRGEAGELFF
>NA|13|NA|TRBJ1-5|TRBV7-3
TGTGCCAGCAGCTTATCCATCGATCAGCCCCAGCATTTT
CASSLSIDQPQHF
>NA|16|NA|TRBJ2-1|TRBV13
TGTGCCAGCAGCAACAGGGCCCTGAGCTCCTACAATGAGCAGTTCTTC
CASSNRALSSYNEQFF
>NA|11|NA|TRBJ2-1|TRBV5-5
TGTGCCAGCAGCGTGAACAGCCTAGGGTTCTTC
CASSVNSLGFF
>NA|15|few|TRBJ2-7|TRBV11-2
TGTGCCAGCAGCTCTAGCCCATCGGCCAGATACGAGCAGTACTTC
CASSSSPSARYEQYF
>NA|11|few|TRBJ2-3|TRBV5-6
TGTGCCAGCAGCTTGGTGTATACGCAGTATTTT
CASSLVYTQYF
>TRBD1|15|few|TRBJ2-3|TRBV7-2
TGTGCCAGCAGGGGACAGGGCTCTAGCACAGATACGCAGTATTTT
CASRGQGSSTDTQYF
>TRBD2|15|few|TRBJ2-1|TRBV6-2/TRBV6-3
TGTGCCAGCAGTTACGCTAGCGGGACCTACAATGAGCAGTTCTTC
CASSYASGTYNEQFF
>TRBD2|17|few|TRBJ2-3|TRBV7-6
TGTGCCAGCAGCCTCGATACAGCTAGCGGGGGGTCGGGGACGCAGTATTTT
CASSLDTASGGSGTQYF
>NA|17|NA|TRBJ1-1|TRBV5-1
TGCGCCAGCAGCTTCGTTTTCTCCGGGACACCGAACACTGAAGCTTTCTTT
CASSFVFSGTPNTEAFF
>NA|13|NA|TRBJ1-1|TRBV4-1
TGCGCCAGCAGCCAATTCACTGTTACTGAAGCTTTCTTT
CASSQFTVTEAFF